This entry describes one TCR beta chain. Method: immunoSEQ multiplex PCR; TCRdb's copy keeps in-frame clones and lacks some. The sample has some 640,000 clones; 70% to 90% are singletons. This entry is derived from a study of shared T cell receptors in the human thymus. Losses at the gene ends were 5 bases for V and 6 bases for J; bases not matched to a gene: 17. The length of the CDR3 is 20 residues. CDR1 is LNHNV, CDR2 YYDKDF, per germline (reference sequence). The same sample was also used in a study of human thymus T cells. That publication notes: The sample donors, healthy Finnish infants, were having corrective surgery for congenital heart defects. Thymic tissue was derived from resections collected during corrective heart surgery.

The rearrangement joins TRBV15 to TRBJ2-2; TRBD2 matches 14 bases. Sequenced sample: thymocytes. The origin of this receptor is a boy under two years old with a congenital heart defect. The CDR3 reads CATSDLRRLAGGPVPGELFF. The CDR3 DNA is TGTGCCACCAGCGACCTTAGGAGACTAGCGGGGGGGCCCGTCCCCGGGGAGCTGTTTTTT.